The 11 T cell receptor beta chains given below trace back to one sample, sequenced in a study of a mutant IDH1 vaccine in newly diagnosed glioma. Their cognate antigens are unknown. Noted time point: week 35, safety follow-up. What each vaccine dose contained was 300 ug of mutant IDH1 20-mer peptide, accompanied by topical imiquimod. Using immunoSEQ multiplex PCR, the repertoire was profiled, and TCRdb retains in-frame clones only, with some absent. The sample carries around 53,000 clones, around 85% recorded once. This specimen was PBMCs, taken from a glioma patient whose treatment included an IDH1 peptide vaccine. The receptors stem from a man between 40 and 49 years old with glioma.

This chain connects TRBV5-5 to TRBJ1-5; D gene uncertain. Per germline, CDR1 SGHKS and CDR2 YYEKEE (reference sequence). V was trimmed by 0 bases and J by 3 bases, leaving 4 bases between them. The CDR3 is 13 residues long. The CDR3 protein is CASSLDVNQPQHF. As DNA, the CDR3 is TGTGCCAGCAGCTTGGACGTCAATCAGCCCCAGCATTTT. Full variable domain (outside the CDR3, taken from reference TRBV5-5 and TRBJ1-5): DAGVTQSPTHLIKTRGQQVTLRCSPISGHKSVSWYQQVLGQGPQFIFQYYEKEERGRGNFPDRFSARQFPNYSSELNVNALLLGDSALYLCASSLDVNQPQHFGDGTRLSIL.

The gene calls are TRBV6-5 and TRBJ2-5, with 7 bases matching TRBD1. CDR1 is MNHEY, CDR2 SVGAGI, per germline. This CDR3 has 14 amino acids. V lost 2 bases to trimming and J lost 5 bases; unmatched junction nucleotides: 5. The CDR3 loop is CASSYNRGQETQYF. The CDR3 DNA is TGTGCCAGCAGTTACAACAGGGGCCAGGAGACCCAGTACTTC.

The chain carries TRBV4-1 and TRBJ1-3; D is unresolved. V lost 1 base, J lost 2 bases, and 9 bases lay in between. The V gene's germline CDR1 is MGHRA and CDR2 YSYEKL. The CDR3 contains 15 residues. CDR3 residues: CASSQVGLAGNTIYF. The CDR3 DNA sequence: TGCGCCAGCAGCCAAGTAGGGCTGGCTGGAAACACCATATATTTT.

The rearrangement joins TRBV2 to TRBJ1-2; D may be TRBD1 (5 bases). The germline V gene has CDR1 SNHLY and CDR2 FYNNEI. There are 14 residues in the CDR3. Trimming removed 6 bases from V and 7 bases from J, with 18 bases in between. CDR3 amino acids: CASSASLTGGGYTF. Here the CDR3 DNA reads TGTGCCAGCAGCGCCTCCTTGACGGGGGGTGGCTACACCTTC.

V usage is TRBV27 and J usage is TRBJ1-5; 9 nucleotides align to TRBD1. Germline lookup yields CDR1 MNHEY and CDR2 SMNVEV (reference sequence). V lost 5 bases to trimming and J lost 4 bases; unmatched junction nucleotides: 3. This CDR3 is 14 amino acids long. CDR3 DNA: TGTGCCAGCAGTCACGGACAGGGGAATCAGCCCCAGCATTTT. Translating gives CASSHGQGNQPQHF.

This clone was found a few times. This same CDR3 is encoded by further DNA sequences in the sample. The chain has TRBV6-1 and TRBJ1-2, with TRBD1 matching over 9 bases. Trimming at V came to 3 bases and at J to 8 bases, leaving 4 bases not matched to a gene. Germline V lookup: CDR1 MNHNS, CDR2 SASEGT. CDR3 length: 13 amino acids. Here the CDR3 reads CASSEGQGGGYTF. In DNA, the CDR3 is TGTGCCAGCAGTGAGGGACAGGGAGGGGGCTACACCTTC.

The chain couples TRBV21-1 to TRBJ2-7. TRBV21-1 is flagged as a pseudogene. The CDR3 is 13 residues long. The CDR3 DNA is TGTGCCAGCAGCCGGGCCAACTCCTACGAGCAGTACTTC. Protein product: CASSRANSYEQYF.

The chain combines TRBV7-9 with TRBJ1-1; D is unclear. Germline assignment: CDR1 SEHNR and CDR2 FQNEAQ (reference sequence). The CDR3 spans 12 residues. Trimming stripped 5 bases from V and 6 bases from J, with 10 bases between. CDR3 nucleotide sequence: TGTGCCAGCAGCCTTTCGTGGGCTGAAGCTTTCTTT. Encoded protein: CASSLSWAEAFF.

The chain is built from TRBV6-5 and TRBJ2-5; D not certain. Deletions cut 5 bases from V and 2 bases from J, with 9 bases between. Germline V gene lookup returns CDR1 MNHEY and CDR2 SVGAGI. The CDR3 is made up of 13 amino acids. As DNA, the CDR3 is TGTGCCAGCAGTGGACGGTATCAAGAGACCCAGTACTTC. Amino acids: CASSGRYQETQYF.

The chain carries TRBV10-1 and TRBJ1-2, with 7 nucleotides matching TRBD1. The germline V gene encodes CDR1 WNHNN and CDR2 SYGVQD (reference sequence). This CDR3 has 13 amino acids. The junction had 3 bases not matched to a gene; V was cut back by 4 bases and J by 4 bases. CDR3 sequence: CASSATGSYGYTF. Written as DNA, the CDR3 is TGCGCCAGCAGTGCGACAGGGAGCTATGGCTACACCTTC.

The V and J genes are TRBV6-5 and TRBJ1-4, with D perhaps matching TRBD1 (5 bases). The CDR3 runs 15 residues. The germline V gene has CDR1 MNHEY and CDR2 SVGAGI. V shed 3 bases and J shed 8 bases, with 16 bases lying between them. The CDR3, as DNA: TGTGCCAGCAGTTATTCTAGGGGTGTACAGGAAAAACTGTTTTTT. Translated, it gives CASSYSRGVQEKLFF.